These 24 T cell receptor beta chains originate from one sample sequenced in a study of cytomegalovirus exposure and HLA in healthy donors. Repertoires were generated with immunoSEQ multiplex PCR, while TCRdb's copy carries only in-frame clones and drops some. The sample includes over 200,000 clones, over 80% seen only once; the top ten take 11% to 15%. Sequencing was performed on PBMCs. The receptors here all came from a woman between 25 and 40 years old in good health and CMV-seropositive.

The gene calls are TRBV27 and TRBJ1-1, with no clear D. The germline gives CDR1 MNHEY, CDR2 SMNVEV (reference sequence). The length of the CDR3 is 14 residues. V lost 0 bases, J lost 1 base, and 6 bases lay in between. The CDR3 protein is CASSLSSGNTEAFF. The CDR3, as DNA: TGTGCCAGCAGTTTATCATCGGGGAACACTGAAGCTTTCTTT.

The chain links TRBV5-4 to TRBJ2-7, with TRBD2 matching 8 bases. Per germline, CDR1 SGHNT and CDR2 YYREEE (reference sequence). The V segment lost 5 bases and the J segment 3 bases; nucleotides outside the gene matches: 7. The CDR3 totals 14 residues. The CDR3 here is CASSYAGGGYEQYF. The CDR3 DNA is TGTGCCAGCAGTTACGCGGGAGGAGGCTACGAGCAGTACTTC.

The gene calls are TRBV6-4 and TRBJ2-1; 10 positions match TRBD1. The CDR3 extends over 12 amino acids. V lost 10 bases, J lost 6 bases, and 3 bases stayed unmatched. CDR1 and CDR2 (germline): MRHNA, SNTAGT. The CDR3 DNA sequence: TGTGCCACCGGACAGGGGGGCAATGAGCAGTTCTTC. Translating it yields CATGQGGNEQFF.

The chain employs TRBV30 and TRBJ2-1; D possibly corresponds to TRBD2 (6 bases). The CDR3 has 14 amino acids. Germline CDR1 reads GTSNPN; CDR2 reads SVGIG (reference sequence). Trimming took 8 bases from V and 10 from J, leaving 24 bases between them. The CDR3 loop reads CAATFIGTANEQFF. For the CDR3, the DNA is TGTGCCGCGACTTTTATTGGGACTGCGAACGAGCAGTTCTTC.

This chain joins TRBV18 and TRBJ1-1; D is perhaps TRBD1 (6 bases). The V end was cut by 2 bases, the J end by 1 base, with 14 bases between. This CDR3 is 16 amino acids long. Germline V gives CDR1 KGHSH, CDR2 LQKENI. CDR3 nucleotides: TGTGCCAGCTCACCATTTGTGCAGGGACAGAACACTGAAGCTTTCTTT. Translating it yields CASSPFVQGQNTEAFF.

CDR3 region: CASRGGLAGPNEQFF. CDR3 DNA: TGTGCCAGCAGGGGCGGGCTAGCGGGACCAAATGAGCAGTTCTTC. The chain couples TRBV6-6 to TRBJ2-1, with 9 bases aligning to TRBD2. V gave up 6 bases and J gave up 7 bases; unmatched junction bases: 10. This CDR3 is 15 amino acids long. The V gene's germline CDR1 is MNHNY and CDR2 SVGAGI (reference sequence).

The genes are TRBV30 and TRBJ2-1; no reliable D call. Trimming took 3 bases from V and 2 from J, leaving 2 bases between them. This CDR3 comprises 11 residues. The germline gives CDR1 GTSNPN, CDR2 SVGIG (reference sequence). CDR3 in amino acids: CAWRPYNEQFF. The DNA of the CDR3 is TGTGCCTGGAGGCCCTACAATGAGCAGTTCTTC.

The rearrangement links TRBV18 to TRBJ1-2; D is unresolved. The CDR3 contains 15 residues. V was pared by 3 bases and J by 1 base, with 12 bases between. Per the germline V gene, CDR1 is KGHSH and CDR2 is LQKENI. The CDR3 DNA reads TGTGCCAGCTCACCCCAGGACGGAGTTAACTATGGCTACACCTTC. It specifies CASSPQDGVNYGYTF.

This sequence joins TRBV6-1 and TRBJ1-3; D uncertain. Between the trimmed V and J ends, which lost 2 bases and 0 bases, there was a span of 11 bases. The CDR3 spans 16 residues. The germline gives CDR1 MNHNS, CDR2 SASEGT. Written as DNA, the CDR3 is TGTGCCAGCAGTGAAAGTTGGCAGTACTCTGGAAACACCATATATTTT. It codes for CASSESWQYSGNTIYF.

This chain connects TRBV19 to TRBJ1-2; TRBD1 is a possible D gene (5 bases). The V end was cut by 2 bases, the J end by 8 bases, with 21 bases between. This CDR3 spans 16 amino acids. The germline CDR1 and CDR2 sequences are LNHDA and SQIVND (reference sequence). In DNA, the CDR3 is TGTGCCAGTAGTATACCTTTTGACAGCCAACGGAACGGCTACACCTTC. This sequence encodes CASSIPFDSQRNGYTF.

The V and J genes are TRBV7-9 and TRBJ2-5; 9 bases match TRBD2. CDR3 length equals 14 residues. In germline, CDR1 is SEHNR, CDR2 FQNEAQ (reference sequence). The J segment lost 5 bases and the V segment lost 3 bases, leaving 4 bases of the junction unmatched. Written as DNA, the CDR3 is TGTGCCAGCAGCTTGCTAGCGGGACTGGAGACCCAGTACTTC. As protein: CASSLLAGLETQYF.

The chain uses TRBV5-6 and TRBJ2-7; a weak D match, TRBD2 (5 bases). Trimming took 3 bases from V and 3 from J, leaving 13 bases between them. Germline assignment: CDR1 SGHDT and CDR2 YYEEEE. The CDR3 has 14 amino acids. The CDR3 region is CASSSYGNIYEQYF. CDR3 nucleotides: TGTGCCAGCAGCTCTTACGGGAATATCTACGAGCAGTACTTC. Filled out from reference TRBV5-6 and TRBJ2-7, the complete variable domain reads DAGVTQSPTHLIKTRGQQVTLRCSPKSGHDTVSWYQQALGQGPQFIFQYYEEEERQRGNFPDRFSGHQFPNYSSELNVNALLLGDSALYLCASSSYGNIYEQYFGPGTRLTVT.

V is TRBV5-4 and J is TRBJ1-2; D is unresolved. V was shortened by 4 bases and J by 4 bases, with 14 bases between the two germline ends. The CDR3 spans 14 residues. The germline CDR1 and CDR2 sequences are SGHNT and YYREEE (reference sequence). This chain's CDR3 is CASSAVGAGYGYTF. CDR3 nucleotides: TGTGCCAGCAGCGCCGTGGGCGCCGGCTATGGCTACACCTTC.

The chain uses TRBV11-2 and TRBJ2-7; a weak D match, TRBD1 (7 bases). The CDR3 has 14 residues. V shed 5 bases and J shed 2 bases, with 13 bases lying between them. CDR1 and CDR2 from the germline V gene are SGHAT and FQNNGV. CDR3 sequence: CASSGGTAPYEQYF. Written as DNA, the CDR3 is TGTGCCAGCAGCGGGGGGACAGCCCCCTACGAGCAGTACTTC.

The V call is TRBV28, the J call TRBJ2-7, with 12 bases lining up with TRBD2. Germline-derived CDR1 and CDR2 are MDHEN and SYDVKM. The junction had 5 bases not matched to a gene; V was cut back by 4 bases and J by 7 bases. CDR3 size: 14 residues. This CDR3 reads CASSSTSGRGEQYF. In DNA form, the CDR3 reads TGTGCCAGCAGTTCGACTAGCGGGAGAGGAGAGCAGTACTTC.

This rearrangement joins TRBV20-1 to TRBJ2-1, with no clear D. Germline CDR1 and CDR2: DFQATT and SNEGSKA (reference sequence). The V end was cut by 7 bases, the J end by 4 bases, with 5 bases between. The CDR3 is 10 amino acids. The CDR3 sequence is CSGNYNEQFF. CDR3 nucleotide sequence: TGCAGTGGAAATTACAATGAGCAGTTCTTC.

The CDR3 protein is CATSVTLTSTDTQYF. Written as DNA, the CDR3 is TGTGCCACCTCTGTGACTTTGACTAGCACAGATACGCAGTATTTT. V is TRBV6-5 and J is TRBJ2-3; the D is unclear. The germline V and J ends were trimmed by 10 bases and 0 bases, with 17 bases remaining between them. CDR1 and CDR2 from the germline V gene are MNHEY and SVGAGI. There are 15 residues in the CDR3.

This clone was recorded a few times. The genes are TRBV7-2 and TRBJ1-2, with no clear D. Per germline, CDR1 SGHTA and CDR2 FQGNSA. The V gene lost 1 base and the J gene lost 3 bases, with 6 bases spanning the gap. The CDR3 loop spans 13 amino acids. The DNA for the CDR3 is TGTGCCAGCAGCTTAGTTACCGACTATGGCTACACCTTC. Translating gives CASSLVTDYGYTF.

The chain has TRBV13 and TRBJ2-7; TRBD1 is a possible D gene (6 bases). This CDR3 has 14 residues. CDR1 is PRHDT, CDR2 FYEKMQ, per germline (reference sequence). With 5 bases removed from V and 3 bases from J, the gap between germline ends came to 14 bases. The CDR3 DNA reads as TGTGCCAGCAGCGACGTGGACAGAGACTACGAGCAGTACTTC. This gives the protein CASSDVDRDYEQYF.

This clone was detected only once. The chain combines TRBV2 with TRBJ1-5; 7 nucleotides align to TRBD1. There are 16 residues in the CDR3. Germline V CDR1 and CDR2: SNHLY, FYNNEI. V shed 6 bases, J shed 0 bases, and the junction held 8 bases outside the gene matches. DNA for the CDR3: TGTGCCAGCAGGCCCGGGACAGAGTTTAGCAATCAGCCCCAGCATTTT. This translates into CASRPGTEFSNQPQHF.

The chain couples TRBV30 to TRBJ2-1, with no clear D. The V gene's germline CDR1 is GTSNPN and CDR2 SVGIG (reference sequence). The CDR3 covers 12 residues. Trimming removed 0 bases at V and 10 bases at J, with 10 bases between. CDR3 sequence: CAWSVVAGEQFF. CDR3 DNA sequence: TGTGCCTGGAGTGTCGTGGCCGGGGAGCAGTTCTTC.

The chain uses TRBV5-1 and TRBJ2-7, with 7 bases that match TRBD1. The germline V gene encodes CDR1 SGHRS and CDR2 YFSETQ. V was pared by 4 bases and J by 2 bases, with 6 bases of the junction left unmatched. The CDR3 has 14 amino acids. DNA for the CDR3: TGCGCCAGCAGCATTGGGGACAGTCCCTACGAGCAGTACTTC. This encodes CASSIGDSPYEQYF.

V gene TRBV6-5 combines with J gene TRBJ1-2, with 9 bases lining up with TRBD1. The CDR3 totals 14 residues. V trimming: 6 bases; J trimming: 4 bases; junction bases outside the gene matches: 6. Germline CDR1 is MNHEY and CDR2 is SVGAGI. The CDR3 DNA sequence: TGTGCCAGCAGAGGGACAGGGTCTGGCTATGGCTACACCTTC. It encodes CASRGTGSGYGYTF.

The chain uses TRBV4-1 and TRBJ2-1, with 8 bases fitting TRBD2. There are 17 residues in the CDR3. CDR1 MGHRA and CDR2 YSYEKL come from the germline V gene. Trimming took 2 bases from V and 7 from J; bases not matched to a gene: 13. The CDR3 sequence: CASSQPTASGSWNEQFF. DNA for the CDR3: TGCGCCAGCAGCCAACCCACGGCGAGCGGGAGTTGGAATGAGCAGTTCTTC.